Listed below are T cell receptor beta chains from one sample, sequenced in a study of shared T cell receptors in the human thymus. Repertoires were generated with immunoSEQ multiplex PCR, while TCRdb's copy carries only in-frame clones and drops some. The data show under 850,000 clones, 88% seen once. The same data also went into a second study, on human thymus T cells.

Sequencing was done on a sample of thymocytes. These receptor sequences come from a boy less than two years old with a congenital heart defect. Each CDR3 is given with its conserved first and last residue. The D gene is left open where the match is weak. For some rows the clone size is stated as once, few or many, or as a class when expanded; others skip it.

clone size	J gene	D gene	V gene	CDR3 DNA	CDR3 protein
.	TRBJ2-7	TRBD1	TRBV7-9	TGTGCCAGCAGCCGGGGACAGGGGGCCACCTACGAGCAGTACTTC	CASSRGQGATYEQYF
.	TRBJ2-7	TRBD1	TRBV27	TGTGCCAGCAGTTTCTCGACAGGGTTCTACGAGCAGTACTTC	CASSFSTGFYEQYF
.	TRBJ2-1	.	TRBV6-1	TGTGCCAGCAGGCGGGGCGCGGGTGAGCAGTTCTTC	CASRRGAGEQFF
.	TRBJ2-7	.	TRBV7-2	TGTGCCAGCAGCACTACCCGGTACTACTCCTACGAGCAGTACTTC	CASSTTRYYSYEQYF
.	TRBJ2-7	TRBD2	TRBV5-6	TGTGCCAGCACCCTGAACGTAGCGGGAGGGCCCTACGAGCAGTACTTC	CASTLNVAGGPYEQYF
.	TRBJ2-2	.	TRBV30	TGTGCCTGGAGCCCACACGGGACAAGGAGGGAGCTGTTTTTT	CAWSPHGTRRELFF
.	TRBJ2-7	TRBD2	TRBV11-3	TGTGCCAGCAGCTTCGGTCTCTCCGGGACTAGCCGATACGAGCAGTACTTC	CASSFGLSGTSRYEQYF
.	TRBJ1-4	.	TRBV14	TGTGCCAGCAGCCAAAGTATGGGGCTGGGTGAAAAACTGTTTTTT	CASSQSMGLGEKLFF
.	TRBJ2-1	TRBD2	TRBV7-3	TGTGCCAGCAGCTTACGACCAGCGGGAGGGCTAAAATACAATGAGCAGTTCTTC	CASSLRPAGGLKYNEQFF
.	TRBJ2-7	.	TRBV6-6	TGTGCCAGCAGCCTCGTTTGGCGGGGGCCCTACGAGCAGTACTTC	CASSLVWRGPYEQYF
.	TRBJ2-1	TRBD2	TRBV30	TGTGCCTGGAGTGTACGGCTAGCGGGAGTTGGCAATGAGCAGTTCTTC	CAWSVRLAGVGNEQFF
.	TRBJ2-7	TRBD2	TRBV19	TGTGCCAGTAACACAAGGACTAGCGGGAACGAGCAGTACTTC	CASNTRTSGNEQYF
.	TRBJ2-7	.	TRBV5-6	TGTGCCAGCAGCCCTCCGGAAGGGGAAGGGGCCTACGAGCAGTACTTC	CASSPPEGEGAYEQYF
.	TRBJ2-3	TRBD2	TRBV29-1	TGCAGCGTTGAATGTAGCGGGAGGGCAGAGGATGCGCAGTATTTT	CSVECSGRAEDAQYF
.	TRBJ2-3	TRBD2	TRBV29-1	TGCAGCGTTGAAGAAACTAGCGGGAGGTCGGATACGCAGTATTTT	CSVEETSGRSDTQYF
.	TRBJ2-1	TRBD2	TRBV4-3	TGCGCCAGCAGCCAAGAATCGCGGGAGGGTCTGAGCTCCTACAATGAGCAGTTCTTC	CASSQESREGLSSYNEQFF
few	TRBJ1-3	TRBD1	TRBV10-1	TGCGCCAGCAGTGCCCGGACAGGGGACTCTGGAAACACCATATATTTT	CASSARTGDSGNTIYF
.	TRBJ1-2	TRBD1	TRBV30	TGTGCCTGGACAAGCCACAGGGGGCAGGTTGGCTACACCTTC	CAWTSHRGQVGYTF
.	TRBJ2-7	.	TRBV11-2	TGTGCCAGCAGCTCCCGGCCCCGGGTAGCGGCCTACGAGCAGTACTTC	CASSSRPRVAAYEQYF
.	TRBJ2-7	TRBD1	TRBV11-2	TGTGCCAGCAGCTCCCAGGGACAGGGAGGCGAGCAGTACTTC	CASSSQGQGGEQYF
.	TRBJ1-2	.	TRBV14	TGTGCCAGCAGCCCGCACTTATACGGCTACACCTTC	CASSPHLYGYTF
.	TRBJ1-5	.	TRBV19	TGTGCCAGTAGTCCCCGGCATGGGGGGGTCGGCAATCAGCCCCAGCATTTT	CASSPRHGGVGNQPQHF
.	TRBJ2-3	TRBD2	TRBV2	TGTGCCAGCAGCCCGGGACTAGCGGGACGCCAGCACATAGATACGCAGTATTTT	CASSPGLAGRQHIDTQYF
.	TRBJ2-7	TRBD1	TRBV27	TGTGCCAGCAGTCCGGGACAGGGGACTTACGAGCAGTACTTC	CASSPGQGTYEQYF
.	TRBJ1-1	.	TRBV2	TGTGCCAGCAGTGAAGGGCACACTGAAGCTTTCTTT	CASSEGHTEAFF
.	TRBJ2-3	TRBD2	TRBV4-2	TGTGCCAGCAGCCAGGGAACACTAGGACTAGCGGGCACAGATACGCAGTATTTT	CASSQGTLGLAGTDTQYF
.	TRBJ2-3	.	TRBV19	TGTGCCAGTAGTGGCCTTCCATCCGCCCGTGGGGCGAATACGCAGTATTTT	CASSGLPSARGANTQYF
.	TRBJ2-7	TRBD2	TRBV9	TGTGCCAGCAGCGTAGTAGCGGGAGAGGGATACGAGCAGTACTTC	CASSVVAGEGYEQYF
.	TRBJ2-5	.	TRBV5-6	TGTGCCAGCAGCTTGGCGGGGGTGGAGGATGAGGCCAAAGAGACCCAGTACTTC	CASSLAGVEDEAKETQYF
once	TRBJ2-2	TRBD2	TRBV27	TGTGCCAGCAGTCTAGCGGGAGGGCCCCCGATCACCGGGGAGCTGTTTTTT	CASSLAGGPPITGELFF
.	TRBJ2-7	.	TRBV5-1	TGCGCCAGCAGCTTGGGAGGGTACGAGCAGTACTTC	CASSLGGYEQYF
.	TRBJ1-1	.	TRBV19	TGTGCCAGTAGTATTCCAGGGTTGAACACTGAAGCTTTCTTT	CASSIPGLNTEAFF
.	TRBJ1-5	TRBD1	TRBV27	TGTGCCAGCAGTTTACGAGGCAGGGGGCAGAAAAGCAATCAGCCCCAGCATTTT	CASSLRGRGQKSNQPQHF
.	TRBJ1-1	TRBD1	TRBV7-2	TGTGCCAGCAGCTTCGGCTCAGAGACAGGGTTAACTGAAGCTTTCTTT	CASSFGSETGLTEAFF
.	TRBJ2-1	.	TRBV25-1	TGTGCCAGCAGTGAATTAAAGAAGGGGACCTACAATGAGCAGTTCTTC	CASSELKKGTYNEQFF
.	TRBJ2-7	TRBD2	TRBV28	TGTGCCAGCAGAGGCCAGGGGCCGGGACTAGCAGTGTACGAGCAGTACTTC	CASRGQGPGLAVYEQYF
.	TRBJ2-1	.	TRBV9	TGTGCCAGCAGCGTAGGTGGACTAAGCCCAATGGAGCAGTTCTTC	CASSVGGLSPMEQFF
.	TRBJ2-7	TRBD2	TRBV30	TGTGCCTGGGGCACCGGGACTAGCGGGATGGGATCCTACGAGCAGTACTTC	CAWGTGTSGMGSYEQYF
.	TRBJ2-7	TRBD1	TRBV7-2	TGTGCCAGCAGCTTGGGACAGGGCCCCTCCTACGAGCAGTACTTC	CASSLGQGPSYEQYF
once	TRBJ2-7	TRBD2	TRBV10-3	TGTGCCAGCCGGACTAGCGGATCCTACGAGCAGTACTTC	CASRTSGSYEQYF
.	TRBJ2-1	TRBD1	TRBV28	TGTGCCAGCAGTTTATATCCCCGACAGGGGACACATGAGCAGTTCTTC	CASSLYPRQGTHEQFF
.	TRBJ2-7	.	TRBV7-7	TGTGCCAGCAGCCCCTTGCCGTTCAGCTCCTACGAGCAGTACTTC	CASSPLPFSSYEQYF
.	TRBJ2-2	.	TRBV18	TGTGCCAGCTCACCCCCGGACAGTCCGAACACCGGGGAGCTGTTTTTT	CASSPPDSPNTGELFF
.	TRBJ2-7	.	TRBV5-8	TGTGCCGGAGGCTTCGTCTCCTACGAGCAGTACTTC	CAGGFVSYEQYF
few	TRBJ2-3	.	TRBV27	TGTGCCAGCAGGCCCCCGACAGGTCCAGATACGCAGTATTTT	CASRPPTGPDTQYF
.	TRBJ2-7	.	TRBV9	TGTGCCAGCAGCGTAGGCAGGGGTTCCTCCTACGAGCAGTACTTC	CASSVGRGSSYEQYF
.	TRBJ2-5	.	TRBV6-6	TGTGCCAGCAGTATGCGGGACAGAGAAGAGACCCAGTACTTC	CASSMRDREETQYF
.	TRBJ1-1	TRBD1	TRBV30	TGTGCCTGGACAACGGGACAGGGGGTGAACACTGAAGCTTTCTTT	CAWTTGQGVNTEAFF
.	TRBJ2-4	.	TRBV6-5	TGTGCCAGCAGCAAGGAAAGGGGGACCAAAAACATTCAGTACTTC	CASSKERGTKNIQYF
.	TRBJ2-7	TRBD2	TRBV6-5	TGTGCCAGCAGTAGGTCTAGCGGTTACTACGAGCAGTACTTC	CASSRSSGYYEQYF
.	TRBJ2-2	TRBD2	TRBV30	TGTGCCTGGAGCGAACCCGGGACTAGCGGGATTGAAGGCACCGGGGAGCTGTTTTTT	CAWSEPGTSGIEGTGELFF
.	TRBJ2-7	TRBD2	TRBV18	TGTGCCAGCTCACTCAAACTAGCGGAGAGCTCCTACGAGCAGTACTTC	CASSLKLAESSYEQYF
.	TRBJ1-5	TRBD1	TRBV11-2	TGTGCCAGCAGCTACAGGACAGGGATAAATCAGCCCCAGCATTTT	CASSYRTGINQPQHF